Sequencing of this T cell receptor beta chain was carried out in a study of shared clonotypes between healthy human individuals. Libraries were prepared by immunoSEQ multiplex PCR; TCRdb keeps only in-frame clonotypes and omits some of them. The repertoire holds 2 million or so clones, with about 95% as singletons. The V gene end was trimmed by 5 bases and the J gene end by 2 bases; junction bases not matched to a gene: 9. Germline CDR1 and CDR2: ENHRY and SYGVKD. This CDR3 spans 16 amino acids. Sequencing input: naive CD4+ T cells sorted from blood. Subset: CD45RA+ positively selected. The chain carries TRBV10-3 and TRBJ2-1; 7 nucleotides line up with TRBD2. This sequence was found in a man between 18 and 35 years old in good health. DNA for the CDR3: TGTGCCATCAGTTCTAGTAGCGGGCGGGCCTACAATGAGCAGTTCTTC. Its protein is CAISSSSGRAYNEQFF.